These 12 T cell receptor beta chains were all obtained from the same sample, sequenced in a study of blood T cell repertoires in COVID-19. The protocol was immunoSEQ multiplex PCR, while the TCRdb copy is restricted to in-frame clones and leaves out a portion. This sample has 160,000 or so clones, with approximately 86% found just once. Sequenced material: peripheral blood. Receptor source: a woman aged 55-70 years who had recovered from COVID-19.

The chain links TRBV7-2 to TRBJ2-3; possible D gene TRBD2, 5 bases. The CDR3 sequence is 16 residues long. V was shortened by 1 base and J by 2 bases, with 13 bases between the two germline ends. Germline V CDR1 and CDR2: SGHTA, FQGNSA. CDR3 coding DNA: TGTGCCAGCAGCTTAGTTGCGGGTTCTATCACAGATACGCAGTATTTT. Translating gives CASSLVAGSITDTQYF.

The CDR3 region is CASSPQSRDRGDTQYF. The DNA for the CDR3 is TGTGCCAGCAGCCCCCAGTCCCGGGACAGGGGGGATACGCAGTATTTT. The J gene is TRBJ2-3, the V gene TRBV7-8; TRBD1 matches at 11 bases. Germline V lookup: CDR1 SGHVS, CDR2 FQNEAQ. With V trimmed by 5 bases and J by 6 bases, 10 bases remained unmatched. This CDR3 has 16 amino acids.

This chain uses TRBV2 with TRBJ2-7; D gene uncertain. Deletions cut 2 bases from V and 3 bases from J, with 8 bases between. Germline CDR1 SNHLY, CDR2 FYNNEI. This CDR3 has 13 residues. Here the CDR3 reads CASSEQVSYEQYF. Here the CDR3 DNA reads TGTGCCAGCAGTGAACAGGTGAGCTACGAGCAGTACTTC.

The genes are TRBV11-2 and TRBJ1-1; no clear D. The CDR3 is made up of 13 amino acids. Germline loops: CDR1 SGHAT, CDR2 FQNNGV. Trimming took 4 bases from V and 6 from J, leaving 12 bases between them. The CDR3, as DNA: TGTGCCAGCAGCTCTTTGACAAACCCTGAAGCTTTCTTT. This gives the protein CASSSLTNPEAFF. The complete variable domain, with remaining parts taken from reference TRBV11-2 and TRBJ1-1, reads EAGVAQSPRYKIIEKRQSVAFWCNPISGHATLYWYQQILGQGPKLLIQFQNNGVVDDSQLPKDRFSAERLKGVDSTLKIQPAKLEDSAVYLCASSSLTNPEAFFGQGTRLTVV.

This chain joins TRBV6-2 or TRBV6-3 and TRBJ1-2; TRBD1 matches at 7 bases. J gave up 0 bases and V 0 bases, and 4 bases lay outside the gene matches. The V gene's germline CDR1 is MNHEY and CDR2 SVGEGT. CDR3 length equals 16 residues. CDR3 nucleotide sequence: TGTGCCAGCAGTTACTCTCCCGGGACAGCTAACTATGGCTACACCTTC. This sequence encodes CASSYSPGTANYGYTF.

The rearrangement uses TRBV7-9 and TRBJ2-3; 9 nucleotides match TRBD1. Germline CDR1 SEHNR, CDR2 FQNEAQ (reference sequence). Unmatched junction bases numbered 6, after V lost 5 bases and J lost 3 bases. The CDR3 contains 15 residues. The CDR3 nucleotides read TGTGCCAGCAGCCCGGGGACAGGGACGACAGATACGCAGTATTTT. It yields the protein CASSPGTGTTDTQYF.

The chain employs TRBV7-8 and TRBJ2-5, with TRBD1 matching 9 bases. The CDR3 sequence is 14 residues long. The V segment lost 7 bases and the J segment 4 bases; nucleotides outside the gene matches: 7. Germline loops: CDR1 SGHVS, CDR2 FQNEAQ. For the CDR3, the DNA is TGTGCCAGCACCGAACAGGGGGCGGGAGAGACCCAGTACTTC. This encodes CASTEQGAGETQYF.

The chain links TRBV6-5 to TRBJ1-1; 9 bases fit TRBD1. Germline CDR1 is MNHEY and CDR2 is SVGAGI. Losses at the gene ends were 1 base for V and 5 bases for J; bases not matched to a gene: 5. The CDR3 has 15 residues. The CDR3 region has the DNA TGTGCCAGCAGTTACTGGACAGGGGTCGGGACTGAAGCTTTCTTT. This sequence encodes CASSYWTGVGTEAFF.

This rearrangement joins TRBV6-5 to TRBJ1-2; a weak D match, TRBD1 (5 bases). The CDR3 covers 16 residues. V lost 4 bases and J 4 bases, leaving 19 bases between the germline ends. Germline-derived CDR1 and CDR2 are MNHEY and SVGAGI. Written as DNA, the CDR3 is TGTGCCAGCAGTTCCCAGCCCTCAGGGATAGGCTATGGCTACACCTTC. Its protein product is CASSSQPSGIGYGYTF.

This chain joins TRBV10-1 and TRBJ1-5, with D unresolved. Germline values: CDR1 WNHNN, CDR2 SYGVQD (reference sequence). The CDR3 has 13 amino acids. V lost 3 bases and J 10 bases, leaving 13 bases between the germline ends. The CDR3 DNA follows: TGCGCCAGCAGTGAAACTTATTTGACACCCCAGCATTTT. Translation gives CASSETYLTPQHF.

The J gene is TRBJ2-6, the V gene TRBV5-1, with a tentative D call TRBD1 (6 bases). CDR3 length: 18 amino acids. V dropped 0 bases and J dropped 1 base, with 14 bases sitting between them. From germline, CDR1 is SGHRS and CDR2 YFSETQ. CDR3 bases: TGCGCCAGCAGCTTGGGTGGGGGCGCGGTTTCTGGGGCCAACGTCCTGACTTTC. This encodes CASSLGGGAVSGANVLTF.

The chain has TRBV28 and TRBJ2-7, with 7 bases fitting TRBD1. Germline values: CDR1 MDHEN, CDR2 SYDVKM. This CDR3 is built from 13 residues. V shed 3 bases and J 4 bases; nucleotides not matched to a gene: 3. Here the CDR3 reads CASSFSDRYEQYF. The CDR3 coding sequence is TGTGCCAGCAGTTTTTCGGACAGGTACGAGCAGTACTTC.